This TCR beta chain came from a study of response to subunit inactivated influenza vaccine. Concerning this clonotype: Antigen unknown.

Study-level points and caveats: That few new T cells are recruited by each seasonal influenza vaccination was the authors' suggestion.

From the RT-PCR reads, TCRdb called clonotypes with MiXCR, one entry per CDR3 protein. The repertoire consists of approximately 530,000 distinct CDR3 sequences, with roughly 13% occurring once and the leading ten covering 10% to 15%. The V end lost 1 base, the J end lost 2 bases, and 12 bases lay between the germline ends. The CDR3 loop spans 16 amino acids. In germline, CDR1 is LGHNA, CDR2 YSLEER. This sequence originates from a man aged 50-60 years who received an inactivated influenza vaccine. This chain links TRBV4-3 with TRBJ2-1; perhaps TRBD2 as D (5 bases). Sequencing was performed on PBMCs from blood, taken around seven weeks after vaccination. CDR3 amino acids: CASSQAKRSTYNEQFF. The DNA for the CDR3 is TGCGCCAGCAGCCAAGCCAAGCGGAGTACCTACAATGAGCAGTTCTTC.